The clone carrying this T cell receptor beta chain was seen more than once but under ten times. MiXCR, run by TCRdb on the RT-PCR reads, gives a single entry per CDR3 protein. This table has tens of thousands of distinct CDR3 sequences, around 48% appearing once. These data originate in a study of patients and donors after allogeneic stem cell transplantation. This CDR3 is built from 15 residues. CDR1 and CDR2 (germline): MDHEN, SYDVKM. V lost 2 bases and J 0 bases, leaving 8 bases between the germline ends. Sequenced material: blood, either unsorted or a sorted T cell fraction (not recorded which). The TCR originated in a human donor who was either an allogeneic HSCT recipient or a stem cell or donor lymphocyte infusion donor (not recorded which). It is not recorded whose cells these are; they may come from a transplant donor. V is TRBV28 and J is TRBJ1-3; no reliable D call. CDR3 DNA sequence: TGTGCCAGCAGTTTAACGGTATCCTCTGGAAACACCATATATTTT. Protein: CASSLTVSSGNTIYF.